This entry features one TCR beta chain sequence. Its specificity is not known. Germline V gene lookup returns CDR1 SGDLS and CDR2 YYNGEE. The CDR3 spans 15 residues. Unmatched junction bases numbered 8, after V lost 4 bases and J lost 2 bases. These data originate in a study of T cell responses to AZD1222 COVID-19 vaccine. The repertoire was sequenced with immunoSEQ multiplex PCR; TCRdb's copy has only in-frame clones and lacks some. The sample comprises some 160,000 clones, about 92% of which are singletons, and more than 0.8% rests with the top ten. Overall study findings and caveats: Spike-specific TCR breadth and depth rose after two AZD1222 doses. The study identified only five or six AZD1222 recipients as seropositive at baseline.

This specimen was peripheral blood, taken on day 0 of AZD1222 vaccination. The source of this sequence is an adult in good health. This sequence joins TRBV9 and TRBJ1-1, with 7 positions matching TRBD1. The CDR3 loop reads CASSITGDKNTEAFF. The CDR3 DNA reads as TGTGCCAGCAGCATTACAGGGGATAAAAACACTGAAGCTTTCTTT.